This record looks at one T cell receptor beta chain sequence and its context. Its antigen is unknown. Base-call qualities are not available, and no considerably larger clone is one nucleotide away. The data belong to a study of T cell responses to AZD1222 COVID-19 vaccine (dated by TCRdb to 2020 to 2023). With respect to the entire study: Because spike-specific TCR depth and breadth did not differ between the two schedules, AZD1222 recipients who got a second dose at roughly 4 weeks were pooled with those who got a second dose at roughly 12 weeks. TCR sequencing covered some 240 trial participants: 207 given two doses of AZD1222 and 26 given two doses of MenACWY control vaccine. Trial participants were enrolled by age into 18-55, 56-69 and 70-plus year subgroups, with about 150, 28 and 57 TCR-sequenced participants respectively.

General conclusions and limits of the study: Only 5 to 7 AZD1222 recipients were SARS-CoV-2 seropositive at baseline, limiting conclusions about previously exposed vaccinees. After two AZD1222 doses, spike-specific TCR breadth and depth were significantly higher than at day 0 and than in MenACWY recipients. Vaccine-associated CD4 TCRs spanned the whole spike protein, with dominant responses in regions 160-218 and 743-854. Participants were mostly white British, with more females than males. The authors suggested clonal diversity may have been underestimated. The 56-69-year group was small, and its depth increase did not reach significance, likely because of low power. Because no day 14 peak-response samples were available, the repertoires could be characterized only after the peak T cell response. Epitopes outside the regions mutated in the B.1.351 and B.1.1.7 variants were reportedly recognized by nearly half of the unique spike-specific TCRs.

V and J are truncated by 9 bases and 6 bases respectively, leaving an intervening sequence of 11 bases. The CDR3 measures 12 amino acids from cysteine to phenylalanine. Only CDR3 DNA is held: 36 bases, read in frame from base 1. CDR1 and CDR2 are read off the germline V gene (reference sequence) as LNHDA and SQIVND. The CDR3 regions of human TCRbeta chains were analyzed by immunosequencing. Turning to the authors' computational methods: Repertoire TCRs were matched against a reference library of SARS-CoV-2-specific TCRs generated with the MIRA antigen-specificity platform. Breadth meant the fraction of unique TCRs that were SARS-CoV-2-associated, whereas depth meant the fraction of total T cells that were SARS-CoV-2-associated. Using the MIRA data, each spike-specific TCR was mapped to the spike region that the TCR reacts to and placed in a CD4 or CD8 class. Log10-transformed breadth and depth values were compared by one-way ANOVA with Sidak's multiple comparisons tests. Imported from immuneACCESS, the table was reduced by TCRdb to in-frame sequences with V and J called. These copies leave out some clones; in studies compared against another copy, an unresolved V gene accounts for under half, and the cause of the remainder is not known. V, J and clone size were drawn from that table, and D and trimming were deduced from the DNA. Within this sample are about 130,000 clones, with more than 85% of them counted one time only. Approximately 3.1% of the sample is taken by the ten largest.

According to the study, the label for this sample's time point signals: baseline before first vaccination. Vaccinee samples came from UK trials COV001 and COV002, including a single-blind randomized controlled phase 2/3 trial of AZD1222 (ChAdOx1 nCoV-19) in healthy adults. Trial participant PBMC samples were collected at day 0 and day 28 after the second dose for TCRbeta chain sequencing. Source: peripheral blood, taken on day 0 of AZD1222 vaccination. The sequence joins TRBV19 to TRBJ1-4; TRBD1 is a weak D gene call, 6 bases matching. The receptor was isolated from an adult in good health. This receptor carries the CDR3 CASSGQYEKLFF. The sequenced DNA: TGTGCCAGCTCGGGACAATATGAAAAACTGTTTTTT.